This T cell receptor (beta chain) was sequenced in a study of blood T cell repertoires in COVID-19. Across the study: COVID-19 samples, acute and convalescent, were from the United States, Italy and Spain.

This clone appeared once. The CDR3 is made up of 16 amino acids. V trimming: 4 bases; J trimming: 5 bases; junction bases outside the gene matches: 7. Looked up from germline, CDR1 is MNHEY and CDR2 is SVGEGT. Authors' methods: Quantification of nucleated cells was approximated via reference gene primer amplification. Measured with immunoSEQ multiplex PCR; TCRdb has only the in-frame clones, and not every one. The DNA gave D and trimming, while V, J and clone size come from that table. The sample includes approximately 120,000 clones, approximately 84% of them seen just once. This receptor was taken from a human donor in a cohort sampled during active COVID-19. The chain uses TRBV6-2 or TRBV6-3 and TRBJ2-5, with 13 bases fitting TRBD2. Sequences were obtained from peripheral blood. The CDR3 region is CASSSLAGGPFETQYF. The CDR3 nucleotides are TGTGCCAGCAGTTCACTAGCGGGGGGGCCATTTGAGACCCAGTACTTC.